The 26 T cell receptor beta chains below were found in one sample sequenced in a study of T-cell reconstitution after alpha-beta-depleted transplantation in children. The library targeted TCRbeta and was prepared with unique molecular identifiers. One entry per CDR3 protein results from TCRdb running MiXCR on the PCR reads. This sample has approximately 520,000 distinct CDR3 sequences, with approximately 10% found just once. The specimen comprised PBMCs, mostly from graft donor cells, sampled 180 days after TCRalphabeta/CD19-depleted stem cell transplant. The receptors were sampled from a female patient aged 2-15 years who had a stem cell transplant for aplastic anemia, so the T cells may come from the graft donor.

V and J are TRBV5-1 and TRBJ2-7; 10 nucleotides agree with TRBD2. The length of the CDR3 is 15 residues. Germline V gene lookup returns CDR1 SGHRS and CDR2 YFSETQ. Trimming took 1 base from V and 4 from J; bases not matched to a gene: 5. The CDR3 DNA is TGCGCCAGCAGCTTGACGAGCGGGAGGGAATACGAGCAGTACGTC. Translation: CASSLTSGREYEQYV.

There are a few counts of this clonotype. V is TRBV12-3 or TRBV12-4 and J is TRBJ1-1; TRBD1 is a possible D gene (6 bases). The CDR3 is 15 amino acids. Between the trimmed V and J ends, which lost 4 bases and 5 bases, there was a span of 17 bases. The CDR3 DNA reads TGTGCCAGCAGTTGGAGCAGGGGATGGAGAACTGAAGCTTTCTTT. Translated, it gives CASSWSRGWRTEAFF.

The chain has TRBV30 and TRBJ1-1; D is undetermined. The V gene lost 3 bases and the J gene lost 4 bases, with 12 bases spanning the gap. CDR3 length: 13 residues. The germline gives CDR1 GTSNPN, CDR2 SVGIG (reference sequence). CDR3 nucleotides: TGTGCCTGGAGCCCTCAGAGGTCCACTGAAGCTTTCTTT. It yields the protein CAWSPQRSTEAFF.

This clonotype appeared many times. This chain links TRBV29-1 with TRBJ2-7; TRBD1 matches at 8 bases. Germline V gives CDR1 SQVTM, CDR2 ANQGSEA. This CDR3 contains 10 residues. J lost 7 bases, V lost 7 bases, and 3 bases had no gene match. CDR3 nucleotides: TGCAGCGCCAGGGGGCGGGAGCAGTACTTC. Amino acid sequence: CSARGREQYF.

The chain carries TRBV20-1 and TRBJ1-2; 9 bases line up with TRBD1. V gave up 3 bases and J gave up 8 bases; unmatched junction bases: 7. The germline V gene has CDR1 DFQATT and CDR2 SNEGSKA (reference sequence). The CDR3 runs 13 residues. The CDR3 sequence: CSASETGGRGYTF. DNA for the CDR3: TGCAGTGCTAGTGAAACAGGGGGCCGGGGCTACACCTTC.

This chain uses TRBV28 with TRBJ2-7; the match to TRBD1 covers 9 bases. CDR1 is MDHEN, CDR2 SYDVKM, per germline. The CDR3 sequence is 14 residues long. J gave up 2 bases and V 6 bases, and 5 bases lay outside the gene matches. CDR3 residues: CASSTDRGPYEQYF. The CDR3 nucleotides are TGTGCCAGCAGCACGGACAGGGGACCCTACGAGCAGTACTTC.

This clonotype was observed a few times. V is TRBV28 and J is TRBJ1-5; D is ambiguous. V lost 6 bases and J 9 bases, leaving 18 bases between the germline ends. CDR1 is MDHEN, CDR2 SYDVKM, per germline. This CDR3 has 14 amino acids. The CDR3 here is CASRGNMELWPQHF. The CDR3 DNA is TGTGCCAGCAGGGGCAACATGGAGCTATGGCCCCAGCATTTT. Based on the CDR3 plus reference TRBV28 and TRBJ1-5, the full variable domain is DVKVTQSSRYLVKRTGEKVFLECVQDMDHENMFWYRQDPGLGLRLIYFSYDVKMKEKGDIPEGYSVSREKKERFSLILESASTNQTSMYLCASRGNMELWPQHFGDGTRLSIL.

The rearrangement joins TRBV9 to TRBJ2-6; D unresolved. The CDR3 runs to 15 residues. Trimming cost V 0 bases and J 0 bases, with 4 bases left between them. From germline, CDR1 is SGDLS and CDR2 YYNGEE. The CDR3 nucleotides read TGTGCCAGCAGCGTAGTGGGCTCTGGGGCCAACGTCCTGACTTTC. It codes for CASSVVGSGANVLTF.

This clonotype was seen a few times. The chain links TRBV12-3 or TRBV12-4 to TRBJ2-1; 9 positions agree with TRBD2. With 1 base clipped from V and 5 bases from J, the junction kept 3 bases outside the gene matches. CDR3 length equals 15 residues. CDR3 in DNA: TGTGCCAGCAGTTTAGTGGCGGGAGGGCACAATGAGCAGTTCTTC. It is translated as CASSLVAGGHNEQFF.

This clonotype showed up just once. The CDR3 DNA reads as TGTGCCAGTAGTACAGGTGACTATGGGACAGGGAACACTGAAGCTTTCTTT. Translating gives CASSTGDYGTGNTEAFF. V gene TRBV19 combines with J gene TRBJ1-1, with TRBD1 identical over 8 bases. The CDR3 runs 17 residues. Losses at the gene ends were 4 bases for V and 1 base for J; bases not matched to a gene: 11. CDR1 and CDR2 from the germline V gene are LNHDA and SQIVND (reference sequence).

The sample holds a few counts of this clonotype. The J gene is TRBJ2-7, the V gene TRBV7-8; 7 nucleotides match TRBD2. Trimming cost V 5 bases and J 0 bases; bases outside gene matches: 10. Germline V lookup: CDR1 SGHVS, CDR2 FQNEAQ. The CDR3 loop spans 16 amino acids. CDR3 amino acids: CASSALRAGYSYEQYV. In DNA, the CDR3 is TGTGCCAGCAGCGCGCTTCGAGCGGGATACTCCTACGAGCAGTACGTC.

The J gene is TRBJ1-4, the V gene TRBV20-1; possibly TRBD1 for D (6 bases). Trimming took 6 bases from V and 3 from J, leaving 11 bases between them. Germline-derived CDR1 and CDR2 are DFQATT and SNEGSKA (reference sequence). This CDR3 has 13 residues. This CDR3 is CSALDRPNEKLFF. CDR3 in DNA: TGCAGTGCCCTGGACAGACCTAATGAAAAACTGTTTTTT.

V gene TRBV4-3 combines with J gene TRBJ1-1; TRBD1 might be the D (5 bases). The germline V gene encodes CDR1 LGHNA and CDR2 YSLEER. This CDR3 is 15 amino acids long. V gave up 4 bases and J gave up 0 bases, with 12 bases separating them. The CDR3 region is CASSPYSGLNTEAFF. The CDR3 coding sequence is TGCGCCAGCAGCCCCTATTCGGGGCTGAACACTGAAGCTTTCTTT.

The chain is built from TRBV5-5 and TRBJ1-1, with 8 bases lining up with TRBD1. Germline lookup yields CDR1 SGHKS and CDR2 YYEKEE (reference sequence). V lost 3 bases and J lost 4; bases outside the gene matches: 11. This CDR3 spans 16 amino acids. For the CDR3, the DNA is TGTGCCAGCAGCTCTTGGACAGGGTCCCCAGGCACTGAAGCTTTCTTT. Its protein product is CASSSWTGSPGTEAFF.

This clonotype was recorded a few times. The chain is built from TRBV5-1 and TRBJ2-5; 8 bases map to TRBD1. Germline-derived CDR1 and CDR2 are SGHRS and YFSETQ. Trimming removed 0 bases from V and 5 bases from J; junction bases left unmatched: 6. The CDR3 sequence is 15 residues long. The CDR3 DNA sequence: TGCGCCAGCAGCTTGGCTGCAGGGGGCGCGGAGACCCAGTACTTC. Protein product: CASSLAAGGAETQYF.

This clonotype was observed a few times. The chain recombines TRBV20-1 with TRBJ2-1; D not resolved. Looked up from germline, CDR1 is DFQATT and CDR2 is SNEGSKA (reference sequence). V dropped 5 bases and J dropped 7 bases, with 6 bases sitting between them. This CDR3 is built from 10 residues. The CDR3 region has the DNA TGCAGTGCTGCTCCAAATGAGCAGTTCTTC. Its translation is CSAAPNEQFF.

The chain's CDR3 is CAIPMPGCQPQHF. The CDR3 region has the DNA TGTGCCATCCCCATGCCTGGATGTCAGCCCCAGCATTTT. The rearrangement links TRBV24-1 to TRBJ1-5, with no clear D. This CDR3 region has 13 residues. Trimming removed 11 bases from V and 6 bases from J, with 16 bases in between. Germline V gene lookup returns CDR1 KGHDR and CDR2 SFDVKD.

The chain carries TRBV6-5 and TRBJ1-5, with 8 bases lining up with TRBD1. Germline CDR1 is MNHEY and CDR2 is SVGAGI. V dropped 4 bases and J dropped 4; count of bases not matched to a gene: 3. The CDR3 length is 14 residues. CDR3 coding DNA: TGTGCCAGCAGTTGGGACAGGACAAATCAGCCCCAGCATTTT. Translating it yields CASSWDRTNQPQHF.

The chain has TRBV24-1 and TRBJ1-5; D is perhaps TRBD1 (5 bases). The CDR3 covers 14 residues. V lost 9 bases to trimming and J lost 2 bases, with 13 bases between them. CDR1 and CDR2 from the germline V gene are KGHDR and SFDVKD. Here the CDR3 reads CATSGRDGNQPQHF. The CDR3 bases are TGTGCCACCTCAGGTAGGGACGGCAATCAGCCCCAGCATTTT.

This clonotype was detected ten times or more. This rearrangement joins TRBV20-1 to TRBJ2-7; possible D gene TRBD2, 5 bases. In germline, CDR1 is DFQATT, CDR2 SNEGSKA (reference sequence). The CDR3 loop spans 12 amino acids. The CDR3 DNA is TGCAGCGGGGTAGAAGGGTCCTACGAGCAGTACTTC. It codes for CSGVEGSYEQYF.

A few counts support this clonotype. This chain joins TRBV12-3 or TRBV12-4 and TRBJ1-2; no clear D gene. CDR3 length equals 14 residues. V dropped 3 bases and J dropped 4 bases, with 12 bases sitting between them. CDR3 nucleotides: TGTGCCAGCAGTTTTGACGGGCCCTTCTATGGCTACACCTTC. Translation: CASSFDGPFYGYTF.

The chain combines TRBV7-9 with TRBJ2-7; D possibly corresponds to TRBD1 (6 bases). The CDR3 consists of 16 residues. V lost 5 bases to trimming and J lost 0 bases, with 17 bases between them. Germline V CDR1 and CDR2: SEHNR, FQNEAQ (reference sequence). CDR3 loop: CASSHDQGKSSYEQYF. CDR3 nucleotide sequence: TGTGCCAGCAGCCATGATCAGGGGAAGAGCTCCTACGAGCAGTACTTC.

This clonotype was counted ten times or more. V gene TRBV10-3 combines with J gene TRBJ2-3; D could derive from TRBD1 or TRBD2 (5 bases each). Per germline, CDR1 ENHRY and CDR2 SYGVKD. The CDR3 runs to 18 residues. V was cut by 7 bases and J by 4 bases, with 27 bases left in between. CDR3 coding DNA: TGTGCCATCATGGACTCCCGGGACCACGGGCCGAGGGCAGATACGCAGTATTTT. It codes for CAIMDSRDHGPRADTQYF.

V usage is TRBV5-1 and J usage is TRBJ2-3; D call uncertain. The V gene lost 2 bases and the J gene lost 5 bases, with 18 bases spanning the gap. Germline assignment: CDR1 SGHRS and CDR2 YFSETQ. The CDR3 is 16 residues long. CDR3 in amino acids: CASSLGISLLRDTQYF. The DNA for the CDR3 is TGCGCCAGCAGCTTAGGGATCTCTCTCTTGAGAGATACGCAGTATTTT.

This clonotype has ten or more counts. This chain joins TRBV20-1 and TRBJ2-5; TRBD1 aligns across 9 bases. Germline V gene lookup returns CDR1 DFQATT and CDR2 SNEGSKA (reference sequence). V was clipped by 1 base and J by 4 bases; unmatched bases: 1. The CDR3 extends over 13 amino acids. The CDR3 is CSARGQGGETQYF. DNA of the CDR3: TGCAGTGCTAGAGGACAGGGGGGAGAGACCCAGTACTTC.

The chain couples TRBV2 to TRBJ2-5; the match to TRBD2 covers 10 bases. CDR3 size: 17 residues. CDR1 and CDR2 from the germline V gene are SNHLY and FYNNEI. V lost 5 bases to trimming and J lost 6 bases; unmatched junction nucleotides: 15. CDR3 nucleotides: TGTGCCAGCAGTTCATTGCCCCCAGCGGGGGGGGGAAAGACCCAGTACTTC. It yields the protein CASSSLPPAGGGKTQYF.